This T cell receptor (beta chain) was captured in a study of blood T cell repertoires in COVID-19. Study details: Acute-phase and convalescent COVID-19 samples originated in the United States, Italy and Spain.

This clone occurred a few times. Additional DNA sequences in this sample encode the identical CDR3. Germline V gene sequence: CDR1 SGHRS, CDR2 YFSETQ. The CDR3 extends over 12 amino acids. V lost 1 base and J 3 bases, leaving 5 bases between the germline ends. Method: immunoSEQ multiplex PCR; TCRdb's copy keeps in-frame clones and lacks some. This sample has around 260,000 clones; 70% to 90% occur once, and the top ten carry under 5.5%. J is TRBJ2-7 and V is TRBV5-1; D gene uncertain. The material sequenced was peripheral blood. This sequence was found in a man in his 60s who had recovered from COVID-19. CDR3 region: CASSLSGYEQYF. In DNA, the CDR3 is TGCGCCAGCAGCTTGTCCGGCTACGAGCAGTACTTC.